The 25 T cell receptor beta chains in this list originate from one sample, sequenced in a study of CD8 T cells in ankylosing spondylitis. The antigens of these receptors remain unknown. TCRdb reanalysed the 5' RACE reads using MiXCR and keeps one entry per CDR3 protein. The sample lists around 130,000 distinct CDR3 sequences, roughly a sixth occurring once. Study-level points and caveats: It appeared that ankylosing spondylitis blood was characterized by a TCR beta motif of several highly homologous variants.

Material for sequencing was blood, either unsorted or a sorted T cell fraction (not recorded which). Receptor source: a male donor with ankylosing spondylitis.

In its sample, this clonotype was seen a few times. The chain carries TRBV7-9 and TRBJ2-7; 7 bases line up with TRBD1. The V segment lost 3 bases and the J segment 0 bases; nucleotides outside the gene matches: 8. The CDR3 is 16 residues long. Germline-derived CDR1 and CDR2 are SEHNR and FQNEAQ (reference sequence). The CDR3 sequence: CASSFSGQVNSYEQYF. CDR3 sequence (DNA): TGTGCCAGCAGCTTTTCTGGACAGGTAAACTCCTACGAGCAGTACTTC.

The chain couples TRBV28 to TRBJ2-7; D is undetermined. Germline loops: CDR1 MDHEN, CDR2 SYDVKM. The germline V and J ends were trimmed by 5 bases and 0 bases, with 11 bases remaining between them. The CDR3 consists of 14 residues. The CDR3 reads CASSNGRSSYEQYF. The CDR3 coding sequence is TGTGCCAGCAGTAACGGGCGGAGCTCCTACGAGCAGTACTTC.

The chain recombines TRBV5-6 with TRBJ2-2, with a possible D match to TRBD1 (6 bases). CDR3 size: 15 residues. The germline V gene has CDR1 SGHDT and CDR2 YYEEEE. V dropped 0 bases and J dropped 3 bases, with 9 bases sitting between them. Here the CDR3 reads CASSLGRGYTGELFF. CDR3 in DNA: TGTGCCAGCAGCTTGGGCAGGGGATACACCGGGGAGCTGTTTTTT.

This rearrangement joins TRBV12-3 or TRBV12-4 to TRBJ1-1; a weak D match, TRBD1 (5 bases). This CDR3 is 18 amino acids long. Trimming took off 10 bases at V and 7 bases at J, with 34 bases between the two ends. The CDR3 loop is CATRTGGADTRTLSEAFF. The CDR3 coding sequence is TGTGCCACCAGAACCGGAGGGGCGGATACTCGAACTCTGAGTGAAGCTTTCTTT.

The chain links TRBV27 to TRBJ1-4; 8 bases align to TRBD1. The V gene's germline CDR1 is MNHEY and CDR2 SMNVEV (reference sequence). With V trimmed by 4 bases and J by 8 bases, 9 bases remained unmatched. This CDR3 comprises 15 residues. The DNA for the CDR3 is TGTGCCAGCAGTTCCACAGGGGGAAGGTTCGAAAAACTGTTTTTT. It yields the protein CASSSTGGRFEKLFF.

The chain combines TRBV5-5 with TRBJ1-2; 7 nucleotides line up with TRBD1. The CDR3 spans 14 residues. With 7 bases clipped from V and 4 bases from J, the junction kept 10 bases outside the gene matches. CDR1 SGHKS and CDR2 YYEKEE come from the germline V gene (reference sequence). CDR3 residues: CASRPGQSAYGYTF. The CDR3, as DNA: TGTGCCAGCCGACCGGGACAGAGCGCCTATGGCTACACCTTC. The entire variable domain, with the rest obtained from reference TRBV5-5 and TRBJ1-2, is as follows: DAGVTQSPTHLIKTRGQQVTLRCSPISGHKSVSWYQQVLGQGPQFIFQYYEKEERGRGNFPDRFSARQFPNYSSELNVNALLLGDSALYLCASRPGQSAYGYTFGSGTRLTVV.

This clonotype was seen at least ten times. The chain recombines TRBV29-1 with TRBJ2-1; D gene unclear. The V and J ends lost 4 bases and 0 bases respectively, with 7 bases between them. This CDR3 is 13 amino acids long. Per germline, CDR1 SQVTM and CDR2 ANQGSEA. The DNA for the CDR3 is TGCAGCGTTGGATTAGCCTCCTACAATGAGCAGTTCTTC. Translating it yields CSVGLASYNEQFF.

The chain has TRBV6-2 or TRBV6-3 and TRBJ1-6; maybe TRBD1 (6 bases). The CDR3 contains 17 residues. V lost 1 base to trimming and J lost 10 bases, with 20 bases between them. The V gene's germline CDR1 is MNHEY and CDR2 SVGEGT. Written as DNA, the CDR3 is TGTGCCAGCAGTTACTTAAGTCGGACAGTCGATGGGTCACCCCTCCACTTT. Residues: CASSYLSRTVDGSPLHF.

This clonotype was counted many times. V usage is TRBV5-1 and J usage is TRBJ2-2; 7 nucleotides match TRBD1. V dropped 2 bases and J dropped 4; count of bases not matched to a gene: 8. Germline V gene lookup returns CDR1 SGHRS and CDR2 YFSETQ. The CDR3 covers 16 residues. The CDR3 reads CASSFFGQVGTGELFF. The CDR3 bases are TGCGCCAGCAGCTTCTTTGGACAGGTTGGCACCGGGGAGCTGTTTTTT. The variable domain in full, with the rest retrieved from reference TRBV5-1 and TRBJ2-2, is KAGVTQTPRYLIKTRGQQVTLSCSPISGHRSVSWYQQTPGQGLQFLFEYFSETQRNKGNFPGRFSGRQFSNSRSEMNVSTLELGDSALYLCASSFFGQVGTGELFFGEGSRLTVL.

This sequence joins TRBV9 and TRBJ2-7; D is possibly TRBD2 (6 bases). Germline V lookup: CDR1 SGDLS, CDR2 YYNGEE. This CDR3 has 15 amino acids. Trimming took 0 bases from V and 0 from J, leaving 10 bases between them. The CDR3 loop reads CASSVGTGVSYEQYF. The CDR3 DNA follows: TGTGCCAGCAGCGTAGGTACGGGGGTCTCCTACGAGCAGTACTTC.

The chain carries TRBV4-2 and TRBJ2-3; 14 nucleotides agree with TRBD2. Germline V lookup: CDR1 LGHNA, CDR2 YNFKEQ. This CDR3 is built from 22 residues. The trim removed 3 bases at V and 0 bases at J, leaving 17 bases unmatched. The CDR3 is CASSHTFPGTSGSSPSTDTQYF. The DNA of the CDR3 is TGTGCCAGCAGCCACACGTTTCCCGGGACTAGCGGGAGTTCGCCCAGCACAGATACGCAGTATTTT.

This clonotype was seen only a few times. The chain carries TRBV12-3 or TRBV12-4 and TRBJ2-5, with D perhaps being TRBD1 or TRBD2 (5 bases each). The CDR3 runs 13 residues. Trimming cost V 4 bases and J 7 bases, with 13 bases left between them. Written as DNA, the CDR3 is TGTGCCAGCAGTTCGTACGGGGCGGGGACCCAGTACTTC. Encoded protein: CASSSYGAGTQYF.

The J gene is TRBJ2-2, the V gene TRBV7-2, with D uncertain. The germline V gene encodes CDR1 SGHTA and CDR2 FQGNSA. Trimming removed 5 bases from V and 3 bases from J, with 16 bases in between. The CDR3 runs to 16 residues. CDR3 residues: CASSAFSARYTGELFF. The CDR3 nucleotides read TGTGCCAGCAGCGCCTTTTCGGCCCGATACACCGGGGAGCTGTTTTTT.

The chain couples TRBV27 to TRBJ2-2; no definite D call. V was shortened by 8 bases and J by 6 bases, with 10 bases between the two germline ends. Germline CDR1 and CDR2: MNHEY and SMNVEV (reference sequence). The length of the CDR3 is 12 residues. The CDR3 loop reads CASLRSPGELFF. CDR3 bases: TGTGCCAGCTTAAGGTCTCCCGGGGAGCTGTTTTTT.

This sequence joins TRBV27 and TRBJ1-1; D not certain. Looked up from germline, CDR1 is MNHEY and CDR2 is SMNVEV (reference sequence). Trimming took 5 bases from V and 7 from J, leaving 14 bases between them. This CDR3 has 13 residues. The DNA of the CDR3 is TGTGCCAGCAGTGAGTGGGTGGACGGTGAAGCTTTCTTT. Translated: CASSEWVDGEAFF.

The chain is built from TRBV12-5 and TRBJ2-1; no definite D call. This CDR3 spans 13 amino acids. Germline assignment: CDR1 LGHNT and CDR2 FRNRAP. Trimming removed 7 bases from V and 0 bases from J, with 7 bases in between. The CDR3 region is CASAESSYNEQFF. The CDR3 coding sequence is TGTGCTAGTGCGGAGAGCTCCTACAATGAGCAGTTCTTC.

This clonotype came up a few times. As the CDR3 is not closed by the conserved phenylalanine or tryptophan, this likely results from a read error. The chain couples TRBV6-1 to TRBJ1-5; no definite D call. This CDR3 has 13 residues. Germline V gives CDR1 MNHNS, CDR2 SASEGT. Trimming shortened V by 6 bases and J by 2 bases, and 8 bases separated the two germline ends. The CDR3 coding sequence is TGTGCCAGCAGGGAGTTCGGCAATCAGCCCCAGCATGTT. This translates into CASREFGNQPQHV.

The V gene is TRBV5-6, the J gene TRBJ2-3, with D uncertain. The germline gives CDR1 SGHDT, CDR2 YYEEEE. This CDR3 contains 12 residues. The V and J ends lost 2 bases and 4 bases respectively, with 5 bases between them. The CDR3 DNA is TGTGCCAGCAGCTTTGGTTCAGATACGCAGTATTTT. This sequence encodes CASSFGSDTQYF.

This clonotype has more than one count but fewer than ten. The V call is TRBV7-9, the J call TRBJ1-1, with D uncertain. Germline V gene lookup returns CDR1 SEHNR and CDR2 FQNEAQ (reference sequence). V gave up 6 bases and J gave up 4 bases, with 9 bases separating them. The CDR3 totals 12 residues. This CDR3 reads CASRGKGTEAFF. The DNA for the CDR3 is TGTGCCAGCAGGGGGAAGGGCACTGAAGCTTTCTTT.

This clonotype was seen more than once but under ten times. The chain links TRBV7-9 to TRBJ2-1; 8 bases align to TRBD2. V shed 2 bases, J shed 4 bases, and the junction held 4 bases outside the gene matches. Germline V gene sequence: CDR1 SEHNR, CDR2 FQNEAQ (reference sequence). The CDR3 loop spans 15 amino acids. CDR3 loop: CASSLPAGVYNEQFF. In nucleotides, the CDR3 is TGTGCCAGCAGCTTACCAGCGGGAGTTTACAATGAGCAGTTCTTC. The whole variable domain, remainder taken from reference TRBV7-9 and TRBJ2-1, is DTGVSQNPRHKITKRGQNVTFRCDPISEHNRLYWYRQTLGQGPEFLTYFQNEAQLEKSRLLSDRFSAERPKGSFSTLEIQRTEQGDSAMYLCASSLPAGVYNEQFFGPGTRLTVL.

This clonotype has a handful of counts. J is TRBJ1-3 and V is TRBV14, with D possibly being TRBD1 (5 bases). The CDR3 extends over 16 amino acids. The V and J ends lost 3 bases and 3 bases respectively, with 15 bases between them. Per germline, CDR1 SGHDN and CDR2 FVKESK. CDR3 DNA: TGTGCCAGCAGCCAGGGGCAACGGATAAGTGGAAACACCATATATTTT. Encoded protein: CASSQGQRISGNTIYF.

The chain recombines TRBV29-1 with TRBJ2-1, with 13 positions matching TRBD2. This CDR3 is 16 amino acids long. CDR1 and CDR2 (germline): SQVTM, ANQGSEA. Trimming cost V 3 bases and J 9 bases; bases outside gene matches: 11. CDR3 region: CSVDDWTSGSLGEQFF. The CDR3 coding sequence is TGCAGCGTTGACGACTGGACTAGCGGGAGCCTTGGTGAGCAGTTCTTC.

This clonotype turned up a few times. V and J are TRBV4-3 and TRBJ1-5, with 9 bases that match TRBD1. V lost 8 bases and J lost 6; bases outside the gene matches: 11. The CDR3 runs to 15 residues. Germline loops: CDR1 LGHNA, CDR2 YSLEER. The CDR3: CASCTGTGSGQPQHF. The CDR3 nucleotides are TGCGCCAGCTGCACCGGGACAGGGTCAGGTCAGCCCCAGCATTTT.

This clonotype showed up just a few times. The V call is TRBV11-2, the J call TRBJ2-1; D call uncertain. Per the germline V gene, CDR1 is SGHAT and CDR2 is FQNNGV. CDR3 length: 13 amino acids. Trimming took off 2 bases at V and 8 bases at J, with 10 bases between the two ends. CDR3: CASSLWVPDEQFF. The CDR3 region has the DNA TGTGCCAGCAGCTTATGGGTCCCCGATGAGCAGTTCTTC. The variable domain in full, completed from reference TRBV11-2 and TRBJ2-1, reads EAGVAQSPRYKIIEKRQSVAFWCNPISGHATLYWYQQILGQGPKLLIQFQNNGVVDDSQLPKDRFSAERLKGVDSTLKIQPAKLEDSAVYLCASSLWVPDEQFFGPGTRLTVL.

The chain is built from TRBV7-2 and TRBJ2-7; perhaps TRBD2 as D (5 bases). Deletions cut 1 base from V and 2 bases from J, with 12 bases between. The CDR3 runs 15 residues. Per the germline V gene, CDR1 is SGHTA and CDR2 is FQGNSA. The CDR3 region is CASSLGVSGPYEQYF. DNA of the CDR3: TGTGCCAGCAGCTTAGGGGTAAGCGGACCCTACGAGCAGTACTTC.